The sequence of this T cell receptor beta chain was determined in a study of vaccination effects on CD4 cells after COVID-19. Study summary: CD4+ T cells specific for antigen were expanded with viral peptide pools by the ViraFEST assay before sequencing.

Study results and caveats: Few convalescent patients were studied, and early post-infection samples were lacking. Clonal contraction was marked in infection- and vaccine-induced clones late after vaccination.

TCRdb's table, derived via immunoSEQ multiplex PCR, lists solely in-frame clones and lacks some. The sample has tens of thousands of clones; around 74% are singletons. Upon completion of 10 days in culture, CD4+ T cells were isolated. All study participants received two doses of BNT162b2 or mRNA-1273 vaccine. CDR3 length: 13 residues. Between the trimmed V and J ends, which lost 1 base and 9 bases, there was a span of 13 bases. Looked up from germline, CDR1 is SEHNR and CDR2 is FQNEAQ (reference sequence). Concerning this clone: Its antigen is still unknown.

The sequencing used CD4+ T cells from PBMCs cultured without peptide, collected after COVID-19 vaccination. This clonotype was obtained from a human donor who received a COVID-19 vaccine. The chain uses TRBV7-9 and TRBJ2-7; tentatively, D is TRBD1 (5 bases). CDR3 sequence reads: CASSLVGQVGQYV. In DNA form, the CDR3 reads TGTGCCAGCAGCTTAGTGGGGCAAGTCGGGCAGTACGTC.